The source of this T cell receptor (beta chain) is a study of sequential checkpoint blockade in melanoma. About the research overall: First-line arms were nivolumab then ipilimumab, or the reverse, randomized 1:1. After both sequences, patients received maintenance nivolumab.

The method was immunoSEQ multiplex PCR; TCRdb's version includes in-frame clones alone and lacks a portion of them. The repertoire holds roughly 20,000 clones, over 70% seen once, with roughly a third in the top ten. This CDR3 has 17 residues. Germline-derived CDR1 and CDR2 are MDHEN and SYDVKM. V was clipped by 3 bases and J by 0 bases, with 17 bases between them. Treatment in this sample: randomized to nivolumab then ipilimumab (arm A) or the reverse (arm B). DNA-damaging chemotherapy had not been given to any patient beforehand. From thawed PBMCs, live CD3+CD8+ cells negative for CD19 and CD56 were sorted.

The J gene is TRBJ1-1, the V gene TRBV28, with D possibly being TRBD1 (6 bases). The sequence derives from a human donor with melanoma. The material was CD8+ T cells sorted from blood (inferred from file names), obtained from a patient given nivolumab and ipilimumab in sequence. The CDR3 DNA is TGTGCCAGCAGTTTCCGGGGGGCGAGACCTTTGAACACTGAAGCTTTCTTT. Translating it yields CASSFRGARPLNTEAFF.